This T cell receptor (beta chain) was sequenced during a study of shared clonotypes between healthy human individuals. About the research overall: Plates per donor: three CD4 naive, three CD4 memory, two CD8 naive, one CD8 memory. Broader study findings: Despite large depth, rarefaction showed incomplete sorted-subset sequencing.

This CDR3 has 14 amino acids. The V end lost 5 bases, the J end lost 3 bases, and 14 bases lay between the germline ends. Germline values: CDR1 SGHTA, CDR2 FQGNSA. To note about this clone: Its specificity is not known.

The assay was run at deep level. Sequencing was performed with immunoSEQ multiplex PCR; in TCRdb, only in-frame clones are kept and a portion is missing. Seen here are some 2.1 million clones, over 85% observed once, and the top ten hold under 0.15%. Division of CD4+ cells produced a CD45RA+ naive subset and a CD45RA-negative memory subset. The chain is built from TRBV7-2 and TRBJ2-7, with D tentatively TRBD2 (5 bases). The TCR was taken from a man younger than 35 in good health. The sequenced sample consisted of naive CD4+ T cells sorted from blood. Subset meaning: CD45RA+ positively selected. As DNA, the CDR3 is TGTGCCAGCAGCCCGACCTTGGCGGGCTACGAGCAGTACTTC. Residues: CASSPTLAGYEQYF.